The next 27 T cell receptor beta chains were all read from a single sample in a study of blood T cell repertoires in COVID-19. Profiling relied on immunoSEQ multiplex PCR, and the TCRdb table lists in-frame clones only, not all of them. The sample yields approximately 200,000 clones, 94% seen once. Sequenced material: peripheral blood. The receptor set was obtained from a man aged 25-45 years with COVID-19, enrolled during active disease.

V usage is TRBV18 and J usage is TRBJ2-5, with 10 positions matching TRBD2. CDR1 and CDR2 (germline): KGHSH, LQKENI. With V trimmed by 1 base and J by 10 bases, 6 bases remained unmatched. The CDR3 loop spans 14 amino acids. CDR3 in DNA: TGTGCCAGCTCACCACTAGCGGGGGGACCGGACCAGTACTTC. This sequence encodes CASSPLAGGPDQYF. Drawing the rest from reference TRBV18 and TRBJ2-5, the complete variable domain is NAGVMQNPRHLVRRRGQEARLRCSPMKGHSHVYWYRQLPEEGLKFMVYLQKENIIDESGMPKERFSAEFPKEGPSILRIQQVVRGDSAAYFCASSPLAGGPDQYFGPGTRLLVL.

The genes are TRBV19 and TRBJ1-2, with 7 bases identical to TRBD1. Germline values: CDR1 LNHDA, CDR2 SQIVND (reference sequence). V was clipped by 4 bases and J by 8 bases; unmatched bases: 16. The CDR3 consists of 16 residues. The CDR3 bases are TGTGCCAGTAGTAAGTCCCAGCCAGGGGGTATTCTCGGCTACACCTTC. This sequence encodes CASSKSQPGGILGYTF.

The CDR3 region has the DNA TGCGCCAGCAGCTTGGATGGGACAGGGGAAGCTAACTATGGCTACACCTTC. This translates into CASSLDGTGEANYGYTF. The chain couples TRBV5-1 to TRBJ1-2; TRBD1 matches at 10 bases. CDR1 and CDR2 (germline): SGHRS, YFSETQ. There are 17 residues in the CDR3. V lost 0 bases and J lost 0; bases outside the gene matches: 5.

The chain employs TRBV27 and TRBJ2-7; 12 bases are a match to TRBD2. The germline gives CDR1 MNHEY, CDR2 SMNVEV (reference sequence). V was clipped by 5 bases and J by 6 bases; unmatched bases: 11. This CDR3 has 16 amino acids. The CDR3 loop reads CASSTYPSGGASEQYF. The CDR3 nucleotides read TGTGCCAGCAGTACCTACCCTAGCGGGGGGGCCTCCGAGCAGTACTTC.

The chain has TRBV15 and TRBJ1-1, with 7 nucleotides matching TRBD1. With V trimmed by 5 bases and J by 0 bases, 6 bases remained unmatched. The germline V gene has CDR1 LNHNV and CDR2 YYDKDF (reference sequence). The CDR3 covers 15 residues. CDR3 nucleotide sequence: TGTGCCACCAGCGGGGGCCAGGGGGTGAACACTGAAGCTTTCTTT. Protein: CATSGGQGVNTEAFF.

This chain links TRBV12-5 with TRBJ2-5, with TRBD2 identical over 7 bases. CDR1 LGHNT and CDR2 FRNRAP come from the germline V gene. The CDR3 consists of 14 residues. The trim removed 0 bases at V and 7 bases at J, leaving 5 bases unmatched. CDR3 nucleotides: TGTGCTAGTGGTTTGGTAATAGGGAGGGGGACCCAGTACTTC. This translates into CASGLVIGRGTQYF.

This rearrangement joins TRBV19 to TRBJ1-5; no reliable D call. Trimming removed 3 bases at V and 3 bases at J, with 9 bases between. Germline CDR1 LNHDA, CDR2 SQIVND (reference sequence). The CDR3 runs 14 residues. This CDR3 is CASSMQLANQPQHF. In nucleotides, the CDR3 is TGTGCCAGTAGTATGCAACTTGCCAATCAGCCCCAGCATTTT.

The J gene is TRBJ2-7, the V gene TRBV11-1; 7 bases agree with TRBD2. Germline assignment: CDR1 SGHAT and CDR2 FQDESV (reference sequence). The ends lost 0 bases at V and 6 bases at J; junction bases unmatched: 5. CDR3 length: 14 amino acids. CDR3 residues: CASSLARGGSEQYF. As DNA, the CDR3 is TGTGCCAGCAGCTTAGCCCGGGGAGGGAGCGAGCAGTACTTC. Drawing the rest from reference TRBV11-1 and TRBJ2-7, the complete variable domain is EAEVAQSPRYKITEKSQAVAFWCDPISGHATLYWYRQILGQGPELLVQFQDESVVDDSQLPKDRFSAERLKGVDSTLKIQPAELGDSAMYLCASSLARGGSEQYFGPGTRLTVT.

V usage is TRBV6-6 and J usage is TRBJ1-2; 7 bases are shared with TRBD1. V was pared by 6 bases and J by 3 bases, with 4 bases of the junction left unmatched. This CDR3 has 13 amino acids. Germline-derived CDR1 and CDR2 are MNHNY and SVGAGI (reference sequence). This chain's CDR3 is CASSRTGDYGYTF. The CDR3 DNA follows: TGTGCCAGCAGCCGTACAGGGGACTATGGCTACACCTTC.

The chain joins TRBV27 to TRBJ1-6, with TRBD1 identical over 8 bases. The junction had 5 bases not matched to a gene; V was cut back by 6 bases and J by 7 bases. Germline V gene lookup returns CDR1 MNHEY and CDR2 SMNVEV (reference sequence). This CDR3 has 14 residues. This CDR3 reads CASSQDRVNSPLHF. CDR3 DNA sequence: TGTGCCAGCAGCCAGGACAGGGTAAATTCACCCCTCCACTTT.

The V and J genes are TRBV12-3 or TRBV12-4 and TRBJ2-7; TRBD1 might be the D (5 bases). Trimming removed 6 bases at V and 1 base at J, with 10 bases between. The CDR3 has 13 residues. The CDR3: CASSPDSSYEQYF. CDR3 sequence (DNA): TGTGCCAGCAGCCCTGACAGTTCCTACGAGCAGTACTTC.

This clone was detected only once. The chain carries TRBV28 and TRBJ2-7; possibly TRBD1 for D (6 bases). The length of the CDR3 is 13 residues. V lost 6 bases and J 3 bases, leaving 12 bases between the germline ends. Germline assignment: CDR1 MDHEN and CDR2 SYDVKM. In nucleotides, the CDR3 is TGTGCCAGCAGGGGGGCTAATCTCTACGAGCAGTACTTC. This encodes CASRGANLYEQYF.

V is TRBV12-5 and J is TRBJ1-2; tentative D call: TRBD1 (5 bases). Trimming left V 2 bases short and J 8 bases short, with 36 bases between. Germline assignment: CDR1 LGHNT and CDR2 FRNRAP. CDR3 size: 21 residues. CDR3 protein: CASGLIKPVMQGPGLPDGYTF. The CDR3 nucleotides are TGTGCTAGTGGTTTGATTAAACCTGTTATGCAGGGCCCAGGCTTGCCGGACGGCTACACCTTC.

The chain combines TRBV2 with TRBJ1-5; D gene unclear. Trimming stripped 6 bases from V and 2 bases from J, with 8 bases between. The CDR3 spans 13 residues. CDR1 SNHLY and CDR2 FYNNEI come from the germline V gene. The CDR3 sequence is CASSWQGNQPQHF. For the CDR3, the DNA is TGTGCCAGCAGCTGGCAGGGCAATCAGCCCCAGCATTTT.

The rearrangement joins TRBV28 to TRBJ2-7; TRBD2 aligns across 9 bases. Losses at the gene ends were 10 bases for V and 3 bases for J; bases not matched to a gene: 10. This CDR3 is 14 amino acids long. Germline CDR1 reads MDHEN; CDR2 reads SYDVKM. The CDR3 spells CATLSLAGDYEQYF. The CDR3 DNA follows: TGTGCCACATTAAGTTTAGCGGGAGACTACGAGCAGTACTTC.

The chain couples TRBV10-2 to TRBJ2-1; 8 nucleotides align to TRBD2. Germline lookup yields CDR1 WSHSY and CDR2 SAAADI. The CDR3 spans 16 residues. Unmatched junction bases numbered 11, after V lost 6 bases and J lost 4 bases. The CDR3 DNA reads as TGCGCCAGCAGGGAGCATCGGGGGGGCGGTTACAATGAGCAGTTCTTC. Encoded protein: CASREHRGGGYNEQFF.

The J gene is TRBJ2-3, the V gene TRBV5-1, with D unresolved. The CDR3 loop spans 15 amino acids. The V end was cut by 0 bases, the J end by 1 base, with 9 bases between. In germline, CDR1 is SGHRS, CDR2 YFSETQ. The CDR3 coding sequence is TGCGCCAGCAGCTTGGTCCCCACTGGCACAGATACGCAGTATTTT. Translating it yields CASSLVPTGTDTQYF.

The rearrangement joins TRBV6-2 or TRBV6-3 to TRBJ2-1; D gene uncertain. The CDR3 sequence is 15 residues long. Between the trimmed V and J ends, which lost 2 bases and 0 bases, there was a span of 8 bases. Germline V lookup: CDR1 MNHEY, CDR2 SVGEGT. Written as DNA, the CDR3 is TGTGCCAGCAGTTACGGCATCCCCTCCTACAATGAGCAGTTCTTC. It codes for CASSYGIPSYNEQFF.

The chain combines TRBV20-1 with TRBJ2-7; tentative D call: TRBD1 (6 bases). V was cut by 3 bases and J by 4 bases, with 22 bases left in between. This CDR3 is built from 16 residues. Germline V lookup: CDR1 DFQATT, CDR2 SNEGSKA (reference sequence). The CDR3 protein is CSASAQSGTRVYEQYF. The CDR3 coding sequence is TGCAGTGCTAGTGCTCAGTCGGGGACAAGAGTTTACGAGCAGTACTTC.

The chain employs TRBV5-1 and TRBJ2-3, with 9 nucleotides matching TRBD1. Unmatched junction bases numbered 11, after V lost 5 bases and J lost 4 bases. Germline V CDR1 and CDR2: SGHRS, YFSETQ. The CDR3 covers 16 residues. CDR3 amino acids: CASSTGQGQGADTQYF. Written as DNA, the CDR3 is TGCGCCAGCAGTACCGGCCAGGGACAGGGTGCAGATACGCAGTATTTT. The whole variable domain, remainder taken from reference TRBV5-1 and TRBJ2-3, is KAGVTQTPRYLIKTRGQQVTLSCSPISGHRSVSWYQQTPGQGLQFLFEYFSETQRNKGNFPGRFSGRQFSNSRSEMNVSTLELGDSALYLCASSTGQGQGADTQYFGPGTRLTVL.

For the CDR3, the DNA is TGTGCCAGCAGCCTTCCGGGACTAGCCGGCGGGGAGCTGTTTTTT. Encoded protein: CASSLPGLAGGELFF. The rearrangement joins TRBV5-4 to TRBJ2-2; 9 bases map to TRBD2. The V gene end was trimmed by 4 bases and the J gene end by 7 bases; junction bases not matched to a gene: 8. Germline-derived CDR1 and CDR2 are SGHNT and YYREEE (reference sequence). The CDR3 is made up of 15 amino acids.

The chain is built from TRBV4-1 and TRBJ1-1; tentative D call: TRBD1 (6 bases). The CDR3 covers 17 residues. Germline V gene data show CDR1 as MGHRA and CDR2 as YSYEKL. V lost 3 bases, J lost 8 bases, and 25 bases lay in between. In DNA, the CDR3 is TGCGCCAGCAGCCATGGAAGGGGGTCAGGGGTTCTAGAGGAAGCTTTCTTT. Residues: CASSHGRGSGVLEEAFF.

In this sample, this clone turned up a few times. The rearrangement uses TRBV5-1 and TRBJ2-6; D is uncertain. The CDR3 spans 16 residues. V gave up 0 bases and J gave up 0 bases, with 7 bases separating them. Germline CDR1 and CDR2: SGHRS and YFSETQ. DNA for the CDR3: TGCGCCAGCAGCTTGGATGTTTACTCTGGGGCCAACGTCCTGACTTTC. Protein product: CASSLDVYSGANVLTF.

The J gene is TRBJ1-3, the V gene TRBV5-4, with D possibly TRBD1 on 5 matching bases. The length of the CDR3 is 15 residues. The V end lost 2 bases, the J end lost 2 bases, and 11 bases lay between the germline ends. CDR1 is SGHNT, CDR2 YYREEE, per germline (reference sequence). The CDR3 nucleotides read TGTGCCAGCAGCTTCGACAGCAGAGCTGGAAACACCATATATTTT. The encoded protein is CASSFDSRAGNTIYF.

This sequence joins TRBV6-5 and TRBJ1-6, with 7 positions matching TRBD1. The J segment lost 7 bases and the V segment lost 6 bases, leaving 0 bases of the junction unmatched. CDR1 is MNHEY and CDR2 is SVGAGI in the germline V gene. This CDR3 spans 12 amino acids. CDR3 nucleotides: TGTGCCAGCAGCAGGGGGAATTCACCCCTCCACTTT. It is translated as CASSRGNSPLHF.

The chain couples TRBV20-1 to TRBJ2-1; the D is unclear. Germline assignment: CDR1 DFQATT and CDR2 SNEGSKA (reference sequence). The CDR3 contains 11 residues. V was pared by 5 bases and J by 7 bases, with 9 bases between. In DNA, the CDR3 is TGCAGTGCTGCGACTGCTAATGAGCAGTTCTTC. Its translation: CSAATANEQFF.

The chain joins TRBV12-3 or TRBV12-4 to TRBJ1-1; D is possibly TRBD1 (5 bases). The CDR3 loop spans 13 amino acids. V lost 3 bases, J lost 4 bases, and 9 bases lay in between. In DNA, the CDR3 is TGTGCCAGCAGTTTTCAGGGAGGCACTGAAGCTTTCTTT. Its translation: CASSFQGGTEAFF.